This TCR beta chain was observed in a study of shared clonotypes between healthy human individuals. CDR3 size: 15 residues. In germline, CDR1 is SGHDN, CDR2 FVKESK. The germline V and J ends were trimmed by 4 bases and 5 bases, with 18 bases remaining between them. Sequencing was performed with immunoSEQ multiplex PCR; in TCRdb, only in-frame clones are kept and a portion is missing. The data show around 240,000 clones, with 65% seen just once and approximately 10% held by the top ten. The clonotype was recovered from a man aged 30 to 45 in good health. The sample taken for sequencing was memory CD4+ T cells sorted from blood. Subset given: CD45RA-negative fraction. The gene calls are TRBV14 and TRBJ2-7; the D gene is possibly TRBD2 (6 bases). CDR3 sequence (DNA): TGTGCCAGCAGCCGAAACACAGGACTACTTAACGAGCAGTACTTC. It codes for CASSRNTGLLNEQYF.